The present TCR beta chain was sequenced within a study of spatial heterogeneity in lung cancer. Study results and caveats: Expanded alpha and beta TCR counts within tumors tracked tumor mutation counts.

The CDR3 totals 13 residues. Germline CDR1 and CDR2: LNHDA and SQIVND (reference sequence). The V gene lost 9 bases and the J gene lost 3 bases, with 14 bases spanning the gap. TCRdb re-called the 5' RACE reads with MiXCR, one entry per CDR3 protein. The sample has approximately 6,800 distinct CDR3 sequences, 10% to 15% seen once. The time point denotes: sample taken at primary tumor resection. This clonotype is classed as medium-sized. The antigen remains unidentified. The V call is TRBV19, the J call TRBJ1-2, with D uncertain. The sequence derives from a male donor with early-stage non-small cell lung cancer. The material sequenced was lung tumor tissue, taken at surgery. This CDR3 reads CASTRTTHYGYTF. CDR3 bases: TGTGCCAGCACCCGGACCACCCACTATGGCTACACCTTC.